The 21 T cell receptor beta chains given below trace back to one sample, sequenced in a study of technical replicates of blood from a few donors. Using immunoSEQ multiplex PCR, the repertoire was profiled, and TCRdb retains in-frame clones only, with some absent. In the table there are more than 75,000 clones, under 96% of which are singletons. The specimen sequenced was T cells isolated from PBMCs. Receptor source: a human donor in good health.

V is TRBV28 and J is TRBJ1-4, with D possibly TRBD1 on 5 matching bases. The CDR3 has 12 residues. The germline V gene encodes CDR1 MDHEN and CDR2 SYDVKM. Trimming took 3 bases from V and 10 from J, leaving 9 bases between them. As DNA, the CDR3 is TGTGCCAGCAGTTTTCTCACAGGAAAACTGTTTTTT. This translates into CASSFLTGKLFF.

The V call is TRBV23-1, the J call TRBJ2-7; TRBD1 agrees at 11 bases. TRBV23-1 is known as an ORF, though its function is uncertain. CDR3 size: 13 residues. With 6 bases clipped from V and 3 bases from J, the junction kept 1 base outside the gene matches. The CDR3 reads CASRGQGVYEQYF. CDR3 bases: TGCGCCAGCAGGGGACAGGGGGTCTACGAGCAGTACTTC.

The gene calls are TRBV7-2 and TRBJ2-1; D is perhaps TRBD2 (5 bases). Trimming pared 5 bases from V and 8 bases from J, leaving 16 bases between. CDR1 is SGHTA, CDR2 FQGNSA, per germline. CDR3 length: 14 amino acids. CDR3 sequence: CASSTRVYRDEQFF. CDR3 bases: TGTGCCAGCAGCACTAGGGTCTACCGAGATGAGCAGTTCTTC. Combining the CDR3 with reference TRBV7-2 and TRBJ2-1 gives the whole variable domain GAGVSQSPSNKVTEKGKDVELRCDPISGHTALYWYRQSLGQGLEFLIYFQGNSAPDKSGLPSDRFSAERTGGSVSTLTIQRTQQEDSAVYLCASSTRVYRDEQFFGPGTRLTVL.

The CDR3 nucleotides read TGCGCCAGCAGCCAAGATATCGGAGTCAATCAGCCCCAGCATTTT. As protein: CASSQDIGVNQPQHF. This chain uses TRBV4-1 with TRBJ1-5, with D unclear. This CDR3 region has 15 residues. Trimming removed 0 bases at V and 3 bases at J, with 9 bases between. Germline CDR1 reads MGHRA; CDR2 reads YSYEKL.

V usage is TRBV7-2 and J usage is TRBJ1-4; tentative D call: TRBD1 (6 bases). The CDR3 sequence is 17 residues long. The V gene's germline CDR1 is SGHTA and CDR2 FQGNSA. V was pared by 8 bases and J by 7 bases, with 26 bases between. CDR3 sequence reads: CASAYRQGFQSGEKLFF. The CDR3, as DNA: TGTGCCAGCGCTTATAGGCAGGGGTTCCAATCGGGTGAAAAACTGTTTTTT.

This clone occurred once. The chain carries TRBV6-1 and TRBJ2-7; TRBD2 matches at 7 bases. Germline lookup yields CDR1 MNHNS and CDR2 SASEGT. This CDR3 spans 14 amino acids. J gave up 3 bases and V 2 bases, and 4 bases lay outside the gene matches. CDR3: CASSESWTSYEQYF. CDR3 coding DNA: TGTGCCAGCAGTGAAAGTTGGACTAGCTACGAGCAGTACTTC.

This clone was observed once. This rearrangement joins TRBV25-1 to TRBJ2-1; maybe TRBD1 (6 bases). The germline gives CDR1 MGHDK, CDR2 SYGVNS. The CDR3 spans 15 residues. V was clipped by 3 bases and J by 8 bases, with 17 bases between them. In DNA form, the CDR3 reads TGTGCCAGCAGTGAGTTCTATACAGGGTTTGATGAGCAGTTCTTC. It encodes CASSEFYTGFDEQFF. The full variable domain, rest sourced from reference TRBV25-1 and TRBJ2-1, is EADIYQTPRYLVIGTGKKITLECSQTMGHDKMYWYQQDPGMELHLIHYSYGVNSTEKGDLSSESTVSRIRTEHFPLTLESARPSHTSQYLCASSEFYTGFDEQFFGPGTRLTVL.

The chain recombines TRBV6-5 with TRBJ2-7; tentatively, D is TRBD2 (5 bases). This CDR3 is built from 12 residues. Germline-derived CDR1 and CDR2 are MNHEY and SVGAGI. V lost 6 bases and J lost 5, with 11 bases in between. The DNA for the CDR3 is TGTGCCAGCAGAGAAGAGGGCAACGAGCAGTACTTC. Its translation: CASREEGNEQYF.

The chain has TRBV2 and TRBJ1-5, with D possibly matching TRBD1 (6 bases). Trimming took off 6 bases at V and 1 base at J, with 10 bases between the two ends. The CDR3 contains 14 residues. Germline CDR1 is SNHLY and CDR2 is FYNNEI. The CDR3: CASSRGVSNQPQHF. The DNA for the CDR3 is TGTGCCAGCAGCAGGGGCGTAAGCAATCAGCCCCAGCATTTT.

This chain joins TRBV25-1 and TRBJ1-1; D is ambiguous. Germline values: CDR1 MGHDK, CDR2 SYGVNS. V was trimmed by 3 bases and J by 6 bases, leaving 5 bases between them. The CDR3 contains 11 residues. In DNA, the CDR3 is TGTGCCAGCAGTGAGGCCGCTGAAGCTTTCTTT. Translated: CASSEAAEAFF.

V is TRBV27 and J is TRBJ2-1, with D perhaps matching TRBD2 (5 bases). The CDR3 runs to 12 residues. The V end lost 5 bases, the J end lost 3 bases, and 5 bases lay between the germline ends. CDR1 is MNHEY and CDR2 is SMNVEV in the germline V gene (reference sequence). The CDR3 region is CASSEGYNEQFF. The CDR3 nucleotides read TGTGCCAGCAGTGAGGGCTACAATGAGCAGTTCTTC.

The chain couples TRBV19 to TRBJ1-4; weak D call: TRBD1 (6 bases). Germline CDR1 reads LNHDA; CDR2 reads SQIVND (reference sequence). The CDR3 is 13 amino acids. Trimming stripped 7 bases from V and 8 bases from J, with 14 bases between. Written as DNA, the CDR3 is TGTGCCAGTACGGAAACCCAGGGGGAAAAACTGTTTTTT. This codes for CASTETQGEKLFF.

This clone was counted a single time. V is TRBV19 and J is TRBJ1-1; 7 positions match TRBD1. CDR1 LNHDA and CDR2 SQIVND come from the germline V gene (reference sequence). J gave up 2 bases and V 3 bases, and 6 bases lay outside the gene matches. The CDR3 is made up of 15 amino acids. The CDR3 sequence: CASSIQGTANTEAFF. Written as DNA, the CDR3 is TGTGCCAGTAGTATTCAAGGGACAGCTAACACTGAAGCTTTCTTT.

The rearrangement uses TRBV23-1 and TRBJ1-3; 9 nucleotides agree with TRBD1. Being an ORF, TRBV23-1 has a function that is uncertain. V lost 2 bases and J lost 3; bases outside the gene matches: 11. This CDR3 comprises 18 residues. The DNA for the CDR3 is TGCGCCAGCAGTCAACCTAAGACCGGGACAGGGTGTGGAAACACCATATATTTT. It codes for CASSQPKTGTGCGNTIYF.

The chain carries TRBV7-9 and TRBJ2-5, with D possibly being TRBD1 (5 bases). Between the trimmed V and J ends, which lost 5 bases and 2 bases, there was a span of 12 bases. CDR3 size: 14 residues. Germline V gene lookup returns CDR1 SEHNR and CDR2 FQNEAQ (reference sequence). CDR3 residues: CASSAFGAQETQYF. CDR3 nucleotide sequence: TGTGCCAGCAGCGCATTTGGGGCTCAAGAGACCCAGTACTTC.

The rearrangement links TRBV25-1 to TRBJ2-1, with 12 bases that match TRBD2. Trimming removed 4 bases from V and 16 bases from J; junction bases left unmatched: 8. Germline assignment: CDR1 MGHDK and CDR2 SYGVNS. The CDR3 is 13 residues long. The CDR3 DNA is TGTGCCAGCAGTGTGCTAGCGGGAGGGGTAAGCTTCTTC. The encoded protein is CASSVLAGGVSFF. Supplemented by reference TRBV25-1 and TRBJ2-1, the full variable domain reads EADIYQTPRYLVIGTGKKITLECSQTMGHDKMYWYQQDPGMELHLIHYSYGVNSTEKGDLSSESTVSRIRTEHFPLTLESARPSHTSQYLCASSVLAGGVSFFGPGTRLTVL.

The chain carries TRBV9 and TRBJ2-3; D gene unclear. CDR3 length equals 16 residues. The ends were cut back, 5 bases at V and 2 bases at J, with 18 bases in the middle. Germline assignment: CDR1 SGDLS and CDR2 YYNGEE. CDR3 loop: CASSPSPHGHTDTQYF. CDR3 coding DNA: TGTGCCAGCAGTCCCTCCCCGCACGGTCACACAGATACGCAGTATTTT.

The CDR3 loop reads CASSSGGYGNQPQHF. CDR3 in DNA: TGTGCCAGCAGCTCCGGGGGGTATGGCAATCAGCCCCAGCATTTT. The chain links TRBV9 to TRBJ1-5, with D perhaps matching TRBD1 (5 bases). Germline values: CDR1 SGDLS, CDR2 YYNGEE. Trimming shortened V by 4 bases and J by 2 bases, and 13 bases separated the two germline ends. The CDR3 runs 15 residues.

CDR3 sequence: CASSLAQGLAGYEQYF. CDR3 nucleotide sequence: TGTGCCAGCAGCTTAGCGCAGGGACTAGCGGGCTACGAGCAGTACTTC. This sequence joins TRBV7-8 and TRBJ2-7, with 12 bases identical to TRBD2. The CDR3 has 16 residues. The germline CDR1 and CDR2 sequences are SGHVS and FQNEAQ. Unmatched junction bases numbered 3, after V lost 0 bases and J lost 3 bases.

This sequence joins TRBV4-1 and TRBJ2-7, with D tentatively TRBD1 (5 bases). The CDR3 runs to 16 residues. Germline V lookup: CDR1 MGHRA, CDR2 YSYEKL. Trimming removed 1 base at V and 3 bases at J, with 16 bases between. Here the CDR3 reads CASSQAESETVYEQYF. In DNA form, the CDR3 reads TGCGCCAGCAGCCAAGCGGAGTCGGAGACAGTCTACGAGCAGTACTTC.

This clone was recorded once. The rearrangement uses TRBV18 and TRBJ2-2; TRBD2 aligns across 7 bases. CDR1 and CDR2 from the germline V gene are KGHSH and LQKENI. V shed 3 bases, J shed 0 bases, and the junction held 4 bases outside the gene matches. The CDR3 totals 16 residues. The CDR3 sequence: CASSPASGTNTGELFF. The CDR3 DNA reads as TGTGCCAGCTCACCGGCTAGCGGTACGAACACCGGGGAGCTGTTTTTT.